These 28 T cell receptor beta chains share one sample of origin, sequenced in a study of cytomegalovirus exposure and HLA in healthy donors. In the PCR, 60 Vbeta and 13 Jbeta primers were used. Produced via immunoSEQ multiplex PCR; TCRdb's table is partial and in-frame only. In the table there are under 200,000 clones, 65% to 80% of which are singletons. Sequencing used PBMCs. These receptors came from a woman under 40 in good health and CMV-seropositive.

The chain links TRBV5-8 to TRBJ1-2; a possible D gene is TRBD1 (6 bases). CDR3 length: 14 amino acids. The V gene's germline CDR1 is SGHTS and CDR2 YDEGEE. V was clipped by 2 bases and J by 7 bases, with 15 bases between them. The CDR3 sequence is CASSFPRGHAGYTF. The DNA of the CDR3 is TGTGCCAGCAGCTTCCCCAGGGGACATGCTGGCTACACCTTC.

The chain links TRBV5-1 to TRBJ2-1; 7 bases match TRBD1. The germline gives CDR1 SGHRS, CDR2 YFSETQ. This CDR3 has 15 amino acids. The V and J ends lost 4 bases and 0 bases, in that order; junction bases with no gene match: 4. In DNA form, the CDR3 reads TGCGCCAGCAGCCCCCGGGACAGCTCCTACAATGAGCAGTTCTTC. This sequence encodes CASSPRDSSYNEQFF.

This clone was observed once. This CDR3 reads CASSTGGENTEAFF. The CDR3 bases are TGCGCCAGCAGCACGGGGGGAGAGAACACTGAAGCTTTCTTT. V usage is TRBV10-1 and J usage is TRBJ1-1; a weak D match, TRBD1 (5 bases). Deletions cut 6 bases from V and 1 base from J, with 12 bases between. Germline assignment: CDR1 WNHNN and CDR2 SYGVQD (reference sequence). The CDR3 sequence is 14 residues long.

This rearrangement joins TRBV6-1 to TRBJ1-1; tentatively, D is TRBD1 (6 bases). The V end lost 2 bases, the J end lost 5 bases, and 15 bases lay between the germline ends. Germline V gene data show CDR1 as MNHNS and CDR2 as SASEGT. This CDR3 region has 15 residues. Written as DNA, the CDR3 is TGTGCCAGCAGTGAAATGGGGGCAGGGGAGACTGAAGCTTTCTTT. Translated: CASSEMGAGETEAFF.

The count of this clone is one. The chain recombines TRBV7-8 with TRBJ1-5; D unresolved. V was clipped by 0 bases and J by 5 bases, with 5 bases between them. The CDR3 is made up of 13 amino acids. Per germline, CDR1 SGHVS and CDR2 FQNEAQ. Written as DNA, the CDR3 is TGTGCCAGCAGCTTAGCCCAGGATCAGCCCCAGCATTTT. Amino acid sequence: CASSLAQDQPQHF.

The V and J genes are TRBV4-1 and TRBJ2-4; D unclear. V lost 2 bases to trimming and J lost 0 bases, with 14 bases between them. The CDR3 consists of 17 residues. Germline V gene lookup returns CDR1 MGHRA and CDR2 YSYEKL. CDR3 sequence: CASSQPSGYGAKNIQYF. In nucleotides, the CDR3 is TGCGCCAGCAGCCAACCCTCCGGGTACGGAGCCAAAAACATTCAGTACTTC.

The chain has TRBV9 and TRBJ1-3, with TRBD1 identical over 8 bases. Per germline, CDR1 SGDLS and CDR2 YYNGEE. This CDR3 spans 16 amino acids. With 0 bases clipped from V and 0 bases from J, the junction kept 2 bases outside the gene matches. The DNA for the CDR3 is TGTGCCAGCAGCGTAGCTGGACAGGGCTCTGGAAACACCATATATTTT. This codes for CASSVAGQGSGNTIYF.

The chain recombines TRBV6-6 with TRBJ1-2; 7 nucleotides line up with TRBD1. The CDR3 is 14 amino acids. V lost 0 bases, J lost 4 bases, and 2 bases stayed unmatched. Germline loops: CDR1 MNHNY, CDR2 SVGAGI (reference sequence). CDR3: CASSYSTGPYGYTF. Here the CDR3 DNA reads TGTGCCAGCAGTTACTCGACAGGGCCCTATGGCTACACCTTC.

The V and J genes are TRBV5-1 and TRBJ1-2; possibly TRBD1 for D (6 bases). V shed 0 bases and J shed 4 bases, with 13 bases lying between them. This CDR3 spans 15 amino acids. Per germline, CDR1 SGHRS and CDR2 YFSETQ. The CDR3 nucleotides are TGCGCCAGCAGCTTGGTCTCGGGGGGCGCCTATGGCTACACCTTC. Amino acids: CASSLVSGGAYGYTF.

V gene TRBV27 combines with J gene TRBJ1-6, with 7 bases that match TRBD1. The CDR3 spans 15 residues. CDR1 MNHEY and CDR2 SMNVEV come from the germline V gene (reference sequence). Trimming removed 3 bases from V and 3 bases from J; junction bases left unmatched: 2. CDR3 loop: CASSFNRGYNSPLHF. The CDR3 bases are TGTGCCAGCAGTTTCAACAGGGGCTATAATTCACCCCTCCACTTT.

The rearrangement joins TRBV4-1 to TRBJ1-4, with a possible D match to TRBD1 (5 bases). The CDR3 has 14 amino acids. Trimming cost V 11 bases and J 6 bases, with 19 bases left between them. Germline V lookup: CDR1 MGHRA, CDR2 YSYEKL. CDR3 nucleotide sequence: TGCGCCTCACGGGGGGGGGAGGTCTATGAAAAACTGTTTTTT. Translating it yields CASRGGEVYEKLFF.

This clone appeared a few times. This chain uses TRBV5-1 with TRBJ2-7; 7 positions match TRBD1. From germline, CDR1 is SGHRS and CDR2 YFSETQ. This CDR3 contains 15 residues. The V segment lost 3 bases and the J segment 6 bases; nucleotides outside the gene matches: 12. In nucleotides, the CDR3 is TGCGCCAGCAGCTCCAACAGGGGTCTCCTACTCGAGCAGTACTTC. This sequence encodes CASSSNRGLLLEQYF.

The chain has TRBV4-2 and TRBJ2-3; tentatively, D is TRBD2 (5 bases). Germline-derived CDR1 and CDR2 are LGHNA and YNFKEQ. Trimming took 0 bases from V and 3 from J, leaving 10 bases between them. The CDR3 consists of 15 residues. The CDR3 loop reads CASSQEERRTDTQYF. For the CDR3, the DNA is TGTGCCAGCAGCCAAGAGGAGCGGCGGACAGATACGCAGTATTTT.

V is TRBV19 and J is TRBJ2-7, with a possible D match to TRBD2 (6 bases). CDR3 length equals 14 residues. Germline assignment: CDR1 LNHDA and CDR2 SQIVND (reference sequence). V dropped 8 bases and J dropped 0 bases, with 14 bases sitting between them. In nucleotides, the CDR3 is TGTGCCAGTTCTTCAGGAGGGAGCTCCTACGAGCAGTACTTC. It is translated as CASSSGGSSYEQYF.

This chain joins TRBV7-9 and TRBJ1-1, with a possible D match to TRBD1 (6 bases). Trimming stripped 3 bases from V and 0 bases from J, with 14 bases between. Germline V CDR1 and CDR2: SEHNR, FQNEAQ (reference sequence). The CDR3 covers 16 residues. The CDR3, as DNA: TGTGCCAGCAGCTTTCCCCCTCGGGACATGAACACTGAAGCTTTCTTT. Translated: CASSFPPRDMNTEAFF.

The chain links TRBV25-1 to TRBJ2-1; 9 bases map to TRBD2. The length of the CDR3 is 16 residues. CDR1 and CDR2 (germline): MGHDK, SYGVNS. Trimming at V came to 6 bases and at J to 8 bases, leaving 14 bases not matched to a gene. CDR3 in DNA: TGTGCCAGCAGCCGAATTGACGCGGGGGGGCGATATGAGCAGTTCTTC. Residues: CASSRIDAGGRYEQFF. The entire variable domain, with the rest obtained from reference TRBV25-1 and TRBJ2-1, is as follows: EADIYQTPRYLVIGTGKKITLECSQTMGHDKMYWYQQDPGMELHLIHYSYGVNSTEKGDLSSESTVSRIRTEHFPLTLESARPSHTSQYLCASSRIDAGGRYEQFFGPGTRLTVL.

The chain is built from TRBV27 and TRBJ1-2; D remains ambiguous. V was trimmed by 5 bases and J by 5 bases, leaving 18 bases between them. CDR1 and CDR2 (germline): MNHEY, SMNVEV (reference sequence). The CDR3 covers 15 residues. The CDR3 loop reads CASSKNGRWFYGYTF. The CDR3 bases are TGTGCCAGCAGTAAAAACGGCAGGTGGTTTTATGGCTACACCTTC.

The gene calls are TRBV6-5 and TRBJ1-1; a possible D gene is TRBD1 (6 bases). Germline V CDR1 and CDR2: MNHEY, SVGAGI. The CDR3 contains 14 residues. V was clipped by 5 bases and J by 0 bases, with 10 bases between them. CDR3: CASSRTGMNTEAFF. Here the CDR3 DNA reads TGTGCCAGCAGTCGAACAGGGATGAACACTGAAGCTTTCTTT.

This clone was observed a few times. V gene TRBV11-2 combines with J gene TRBJ2-7, with 16 bases that match TRBD2. The ends lost 6 bases at V and 5 bases at J; junction bases unmatched: 10. The CDR3 loop spans 17 amino acids. The germline V gene encodes CDR1 SGHAT and CDR2 FQNNGV. CDR3 in DNA: TGTGCCAGCAGGCTAACGGGACTAGCGGGAGGGACCCACGAGCAGTACTTC. It yields the protein CASRLTGLAGGTHEQYF.

The chain links TRBV29-1 to TRBJ2-7; D is uncertain. The V end was cut by 4 bases, the J end by 2 bases, with 12 bases between. The CDR3 length is 13 residues. Germline V gives CDR1 SQVTM, CDR2 ANQGSEA. The CDR3: CSVVKPSTYEQYF. The DNA for the CDR3 is TGCAGCGTTGTTAAGCCGAGCACCTACGAGCAGTACTTC.

The chain employs TRBV29-1 and TRBJ2-5; D is undetermined. Trimming cost V 4 bases and J 2 bases, with 14 bases left between them. CDR3 length: 14 residues. The germline V gene has CDR1 SQVTM and CDR2 ANQGSEA. This CDR3 reads CSVVLARLQETQYF. CDR3 sequence (DNA): TGCAGCGTTGTTTTGGCTAGACTTCAAGAGACCCAGTACTTC.

The chain links TRBV4-1 to TRBJ2-4; 8 bases are a match to TRBD2. This CDR3 spans 13 amino acids. J was trimmed by 8 bases and V by 1 base; bases with no gene match: 1. Germline-derived CDR1 and CDR2 are MGHRA and YSYEKL. CDR3 sequence (DNA): TGCGCCAGCAGCCAAGTCGGGGGGGACATTCAGTACTTC. It translates to CASSQVGGDIQYF.

This clone was seen only once. The CDR3 spells CASSFLAVSTDTQYF. In DNA, the CDR3 is TGTGCCAGCAGCTTCCTAGCGGTGAGCACAGATACGCAGTATTTT. The rearrangement uses TRBV7-2 and TRBJ2-3, with 7 bases that match TRBD2. The J segment lost 0 bases and the V segment lost 3 bases, leaving 3 bases of the junction unmatched. This CDR3 is built from 15 residues. The germline V gene has CDR1 SGHTA and CDR2 FQGNSA.

The chain combines TRBV7-8 with TRBJ2-7; 7 bases are shared with TRBD1. CDR3 size: 16 residues. V trimming: 0 bases; J trimming: 1 base; junction bases outside the gene matches: 6. Germline CDR1 reads SGHVS; CDR2 reads FQNEAQ. The CDR3 spells CASSLADRLTSYEQYF. The DNA for the CDR3 is TGTGCCAGCAGCTTAGCGGACAGGCTAACTTCCTACGAGCAGTACTTC.

A few counts support this clone. This chain uses TRBV30 with TRBJ2-3, with D hard to call. Germline lookup yields CDR1 GTSNPN and CDR2 SVGIG (reference sequence). The CDR3 contains 13 residues. The CDR3 DNA is TGTGCATTTACTACTCGGGTTCCAGATACGCAGTATTTT. Its translation: CAFTTRVPDTQYF. Full variable domain (remainder filled in from reference TRBV30 and TRBJ2-3): SQTIHQWPATLVQPVGSPLSLECTVEGTSNPNLYWYRQAAGRGLQLLFYSVGIGQISSEVPQNLSASRPQDRQFILSSKKLLLSDSGFYLCAFTTRVPDTQYFGPGTRLTVL.

The chain carries TRBV19 and TRBJ2-2; D is ambiguous. From germline, CDR1 is LNHDA and CDR2 SQIVND (reference sequence). Trimming stripped 3 bases from V and 1 base from J, with 6 bases between. The CDR3 length is 14 residues. DNA for the CDR3: TGTGCCAGTAGTATTACCGGGAACACCGGGGAGCTGTTTTTT. This gives the protein CASSITGNTGELFF.

The chain couples TRBV10-3 to TRBJ2-7, with D maybe TRBD2 (5 bases). CDR1 and CDR2 (germline): ENHRY, SYGVKD. Trimming cost V 10 bases and J 4 bases, with 20 bases left between them. This CDR3 is built from 14 residues. This CDR3 reads CATIDGTSSYEQYF. For the CDR3, the DNA is TGTGCCACCATAGACGGCACTAGTAGTTACGAGCAGTACTTC.

This rearrangement joins TRBV4-1 to TRBJ1-3; 8 bases are a match to TRBD1. Germline V gene sequence: CDR1 MGHRA, CDR2 YSYEKL. The CDR3 spans 16 residues. The V gene end was trimmed by 6 bases and the J gene end by 0 bases; junction bases not matched to a gene: 7. CDR3 nucleotide sequence: TGCGCCAGCAGGCTGACAGGGGTGAGCTCTGGAAACACCATATATTTT. Its protein is CASRLTGVSSGNTIYF.